This T cell receptor beta chain was profiled in a study of CD8 T cell repertoires and HIV-1 epitope variants. Study-level information: Enriched T cells were co-cultured with equal numbers of autologous T cell-negative antigen-presenting cells.

In this sample, this clone turned up once. Its antigen is currently unknown. V gave up 3 bases and J gave up 2 bases, with 6 bases separating them. The CDR3 consists of 13 residues. Germline CDR1 is MNHEY and CDR2 is SVGAGI. On the immunoSEQ platform, TCR beta CDR3s were sequenced at survey depth. Some clones are missing from TCRdb's copy, which holds only in-frame ones; the method was immunoSEQ multiplex PCR. The sample lists roughly 4,500 clones, 55% to 80% occurring once. The chain couples TRBV6-5 to TRBJ2-3; D unresolved. The receptor's source is a male donor with HIV. Source material: cultured CD8+ T cells derived from PBMCs. CDR3 sequence (DNA): TGTGCCAGCAGTTATGAACTCACAGATACGCAGTATTTT. As protein: CASSYELTDTQYF.